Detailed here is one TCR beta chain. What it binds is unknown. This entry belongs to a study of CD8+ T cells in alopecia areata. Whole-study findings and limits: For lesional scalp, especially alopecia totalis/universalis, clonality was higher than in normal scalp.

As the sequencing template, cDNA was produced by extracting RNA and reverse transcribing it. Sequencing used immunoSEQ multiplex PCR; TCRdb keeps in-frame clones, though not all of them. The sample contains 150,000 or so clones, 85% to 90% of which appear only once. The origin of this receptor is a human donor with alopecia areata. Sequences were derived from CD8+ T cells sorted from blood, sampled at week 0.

CDR3: CASSFPRQGGELFF. CDR3 DNA sequence: TGTGCCAGCAGCTTCCCCCGACAGGGTGGGGAGCTGTTTTTT. This chain connects TRBV7-9 to TRBJ2-2, with 7 bases matching TRBD1. The ends lost 3 bases at V and 8 bases at J; junction bases unmatched: 6. The CDR3 contains 14 residues. Looked up from germline, CDR1 is SEHNR and CDR2 is FQNEAQ (reference sequence).